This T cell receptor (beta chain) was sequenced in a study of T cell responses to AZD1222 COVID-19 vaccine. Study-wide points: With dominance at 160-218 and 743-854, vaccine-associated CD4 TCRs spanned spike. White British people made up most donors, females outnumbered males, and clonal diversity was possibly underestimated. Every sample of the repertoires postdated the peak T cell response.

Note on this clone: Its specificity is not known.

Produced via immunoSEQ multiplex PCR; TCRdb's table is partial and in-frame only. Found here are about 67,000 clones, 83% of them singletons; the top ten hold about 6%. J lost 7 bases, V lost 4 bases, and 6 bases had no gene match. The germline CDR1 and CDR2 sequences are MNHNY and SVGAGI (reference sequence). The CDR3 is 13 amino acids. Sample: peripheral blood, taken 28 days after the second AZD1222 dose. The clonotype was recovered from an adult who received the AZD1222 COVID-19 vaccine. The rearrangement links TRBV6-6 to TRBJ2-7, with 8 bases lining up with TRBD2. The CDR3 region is CASSFGAGVEQYF. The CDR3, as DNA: TGTGCCAGCAGTTTCGGAGCGGGGGTTGAGCAGTACTTC.